This T cell receptor (beta chain) was recovered during a study of human CD8 memory T cell subsets. Germline V gene lookup returns CDR1 MDHEN and CDR2 SYDVKM. The CDR3 consists of 12 residues. A word on this clonotype: Its cognate antigen is unknown.

Enrichment of total CD8+ T cells was achieved using negative magnetic separation. Duplicate approximately 150,000-cell vials of sorted CD8+ T cells per subset supplied the RNA. The study's findings and limits: The T cell repertoires of the stem-like memory and precursor exhausted subsets exhibited minimal overlap with one another.

TCR beta libraries were made by UMI-labeled 5' RACE. TCRdb reprocessed the 5' RACE reads, with one entry per CDR3 protein and no DNA. This sample's clone table lists roughly 18,000 distinct CDR3 sequences. The TCR was taken from a human donor in good health. This sequence joins TRBV28 and TRBJ2-7. The specimen sequenced was CD8+ T cells from PBMCs. This CDR3 is CASLRSSYEQYF.